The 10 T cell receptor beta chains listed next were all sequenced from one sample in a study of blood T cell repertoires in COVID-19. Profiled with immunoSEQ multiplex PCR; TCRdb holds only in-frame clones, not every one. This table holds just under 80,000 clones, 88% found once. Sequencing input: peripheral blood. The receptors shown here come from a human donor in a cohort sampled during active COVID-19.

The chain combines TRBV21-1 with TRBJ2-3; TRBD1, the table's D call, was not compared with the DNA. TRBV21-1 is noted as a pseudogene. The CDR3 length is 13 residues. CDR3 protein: CASGRQGTDTQYF. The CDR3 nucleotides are TGTGCCAGCGGTAGACAGGGCACAGATACGCAGTATTTT.

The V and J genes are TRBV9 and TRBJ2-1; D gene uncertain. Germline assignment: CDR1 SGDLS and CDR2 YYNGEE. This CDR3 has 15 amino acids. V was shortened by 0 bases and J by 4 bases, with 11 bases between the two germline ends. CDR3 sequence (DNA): TGTGCCAGCAGCGTAGACCTAGAAGCTTACAATGAGCAGTTCTTC. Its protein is CASSVDLEAYNEQFF.

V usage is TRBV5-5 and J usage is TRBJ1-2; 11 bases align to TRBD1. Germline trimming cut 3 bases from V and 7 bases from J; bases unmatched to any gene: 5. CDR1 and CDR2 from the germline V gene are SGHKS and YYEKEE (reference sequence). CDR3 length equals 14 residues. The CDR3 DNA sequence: TGTGCCAGCAGCTCAGGACAGGGGGCGAGTGGCTACACCTTC. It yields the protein CASSSGQGASGYTF.

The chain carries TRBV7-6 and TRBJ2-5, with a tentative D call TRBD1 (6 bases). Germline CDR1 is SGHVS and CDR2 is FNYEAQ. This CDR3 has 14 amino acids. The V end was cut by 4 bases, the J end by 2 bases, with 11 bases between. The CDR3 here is CASSSTGIQETQYF. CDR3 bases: TGTGCCAGCAGCTCTACAGGGATACAAGAGACCCAGTACTTC.

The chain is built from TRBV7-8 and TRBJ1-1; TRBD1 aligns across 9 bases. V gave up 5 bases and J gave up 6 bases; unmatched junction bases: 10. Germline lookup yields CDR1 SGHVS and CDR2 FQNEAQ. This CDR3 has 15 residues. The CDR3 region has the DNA TGTGCCAGCAGCCCCCTGGACAGGGGATCGGCTGAAGCTTTCTTT. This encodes CASSPLDRGSAEAFF.

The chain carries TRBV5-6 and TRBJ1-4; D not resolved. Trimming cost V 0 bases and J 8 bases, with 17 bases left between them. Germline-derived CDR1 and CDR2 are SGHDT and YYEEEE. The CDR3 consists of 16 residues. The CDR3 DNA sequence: TGTGCCAGCAGCTTGGAGGTTGCAGGCCTAAACGAAAAACTGTTTTTT. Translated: CASSLEVAGLNEKLFF.

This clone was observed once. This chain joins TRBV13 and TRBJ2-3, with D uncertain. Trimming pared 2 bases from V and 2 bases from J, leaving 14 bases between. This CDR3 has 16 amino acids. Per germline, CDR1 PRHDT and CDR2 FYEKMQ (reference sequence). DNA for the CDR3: TGTGCCAGCAGCTTAAGCTGGAGCTCCCCCACAGATACGCAGTATTTT. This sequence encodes CASSLSWSSPTDTQYF.

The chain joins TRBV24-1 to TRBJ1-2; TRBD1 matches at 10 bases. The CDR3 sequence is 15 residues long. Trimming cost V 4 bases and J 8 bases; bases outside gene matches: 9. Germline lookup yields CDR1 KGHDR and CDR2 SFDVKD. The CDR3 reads CATSDRGQGVYGYTF. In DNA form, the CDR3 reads TGTGCCACCAGTGACCGAGGACAGGGGGTATACGGCTACACCTTC.

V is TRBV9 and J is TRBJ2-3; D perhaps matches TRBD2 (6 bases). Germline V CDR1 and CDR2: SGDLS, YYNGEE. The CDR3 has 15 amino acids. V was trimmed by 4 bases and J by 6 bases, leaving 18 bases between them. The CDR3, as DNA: TGTGCCAGCAGCACCTTCGGGGTAAGCGGGGATACGCAGTATTTT. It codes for CASSTFGVSGDTQYF.

This CDR3 is CATSVSGGVGEQYF. The DNA of the CDR3 is TGTGCCACCAGTGTGTCGGGGGGAGTGGGCGAGCAGTACTTC. The rearrangement uses TRBV24-1 and TRBJ2-7; 7 bases line up with TRBD2. This CDR3 region has 14 residues. The V segment lost 5 bases and the J segment 6 bases; nucleotides outside the gene matches: 9. Per germline, CDR1 KGHDR and CDR2 SFDVKD.